This T cell receptor beta chain was obtained from a study of CD8+ T cells in alopecia areata. Study results and caveats: Tofacitinib significantly brought down scalp clonality and expanded CD8+ clones among top 100. With one nonresponder, baseline CD8+ expansion's link to response remains uncertain.

Points on this clone: Its antigen is unidentified.

cDNA reverse transcribed from extracted RNA served as the sequencing template. Assay: immunoSEQ multiplex PCR; the TCRdb copy retains only in-frame clones and omits some. The sample lists 150,000 to 200,000 clones; around 60% were seen once. The germline V gene has CDR1 MGHRA and CDR2 YSYEKL. Trimming took off 3 bases at V and 8 bases at J, with 13 bases between the two ends. The CDR3 totals 14 residues. The sample's treatment: oral pan-JAK inhibitor, 5-10 mg twice daily. Patients with alopecia areata provided lesional scalp punch biopsies as well as peripheral blood. The sequence came from a human donor with alopecia areata. The V gene is TRBV4-1, the J gene TRBJ1-4, with D perhaps matching TRBD1 (6 bases). Sequenced here: CD4+ T cells sorted from blood, sampled around week 50, from a patient treated with tofacitinib. CDR3 residues: CASSHDRMPEKLFF. CDR3 in DNA: TGCGCCAGCAGCCATGACAGGATGCCAGAAAAACTGTTTTTT.